A single sample gave rise to the 27 T cell receptor beta chains below, sequenced in a study of OX40 agonist ivuxolimab in advanced cancers. The table came from immunoSEQ multiplex PCR; TCRdb's copy has only in-frame clones and leaves some out. Here the sample spans about 67,000 clones, less than 95% being singletons. The sequencing here drew on CD4+ or CD8+ T cells sorted from blood, taken in a trial of the OX40 agonist ivuxolimab. These receptors were obtained from an adult with an advanced solid tumor such as melanoma, head and neck, liver or kidney cancer.

The chain links TRBV29-1 to TRBJ2-7; D is perhaps TRBD1 (6 bases). Germline CDR1 is SQVTM and CDR2 is ANQGSEA. The CDR3 is 15 residues long. Between the trimmed V and J ends, which lost 5 bases and 5 bases, there was a span of 22 bases. The CDR3 region has the DNA TGCAGCGTTCTAACTACAGACAGGTCCAGAAACGAGCAGTACTTC. It encodes CSVLTTDRSRNEQYF.

This clone has just one count. The chain joins TRBV28 to TRBJ2-1, with 7 positions matching TRBD2. Germline assignment: CDR1 MDHEN and CDR2 SYDVKM. V trimming: 2 bases; J trimming: 8 bases; junction bases outside the gene matches: 9. The CDR3 length is 15 residues. The CDR3 region is CASSLREASIHEQFF. The CDR3 DNA is TGTGCCAGCAGTTTACGGGAGGCCTCGATACATGAGCAGTTCTTC. Looking up the rest from reference TRBV28 and TRBJ2-1 gives the full variable domain: DVKVTQSSRYLVKRTGEKVFLECVQDMDHENMFWYRQDPGLGLRLIYFSYDVKMKEKGDIPEGYSVSREKKERFSLILESASTNQTSMYLCASSLREASIHEQFFGPGTRLTVL.

The J gene is TRBJ1-1, the V gene TRBV7-9; D may be TRBD1 (5 bases). Germline lookup yields CDR1 SEHNR and CDR2 FQNEAQ (reference sequence). The CDR3 is 15 amino acids. V was clipped by 5 bases and J by 3 bases, with 16 bases between them. CDR3 in amino acids: CASSQTGGRDTEAFF. In DNA form, the CDR3 reads TGTGCCAGCAGCCAAACGGGGGGACGGGACACTGAAGCTTTCTTT.

This sequence joins TRBV4-1 and TRBJ1-2; D possibly corresponds to TRBD1 (5 bases). Per the germline V gene, CDR1 is MGHRA and CDR2 is YSYEKL. The CDR3 extends over 16 amino acids. The V and J ends lost 0 bases and 8 bases respectively, with 19 bases between them. CDR3 in DNA: TGCGCCAGCAGCCAAGATCTAAACACCGGGACGAGAGGCTACACCTTC. This gives the protein CASSQDLNTGTRGYTF.

The chain employs TRBV27 and TRBJ1-5; D may be TRBD1 (5 bases). Germline V CDR1 and CDR2: MNHEY, SMNVEV (reference sequence). V dropped 6 bases and J dropped 0 bases, with 21 bases sitting between them. The CDR3 sequence is 18 residues long. CDR3 nucleotides: TGTGCCAGCAGCAGGACCAGGGAGGGAACATATAGCAATCAGCCCCAGCATTTT. This codes for CASSRTREGTYSNQPQHF.

The chain employs TRBV7-9 and TRBJ2-7; D remains unclear. V was trimmed by 5 bases and J by 7 bases, leaving 9 bases between them. Germline-derived CDR1 and CDR2 are SEHNR and FQNEAQ (reference sequence). CDR3 length equals 11 residues. CDR3 nucleotide sequence: TGTGCCAGCAGCGTGGTGGGAGAGCAGTACTTC. The encoded protein is CASSVVGEQYF.

This rearrangement joins TRBV7-2 to TRBJ2-7, with D perhaps assigned TRBD1 or TRBD2 (5 bases each). Germline CDR1 SGHTA, CDR2 FQGNSA. V gave up 5 bases and J gave up 3 bases, with 17 bases separating them. The CDR3 runs to 15 residues. CDR3: CASSTPPRGVYEQYF. In nucleotides, the CDR3 is TGTGCCAGCAGCACCCCGCCACGGGGCGTCTACGAGCAGTACTTC.

The J gene is TRBJ2-7, the V gene TRBV21-1; the table assigns TRBD2, which was not confirmed against the DNA. TRBV21-1 is given as a pseudogene. The CDR3 has 13 residues. CDR3 in amino acids: CASSKGSREKQYF. In DNA form, the CDR3 reads TGTGCCAGCAGCAAAGGGAGCCGGGAGAAGCAGTACTTC.

This clone was recorded a few times. Other DNA sequences from this sample encode an identical CDR3 as well. This chain joins TRBV6-4 and TRBJ2-3; 12 bases line up with TRBD2. CDR3 length: 15 residues. Per the germline V gene, CDR1 is MRHNA and CDR2 is SNTAGT. The V gene end was trimmed by 4 bases and the J gene end by 3 bases; junction bases not matched to a gene: 2. CDR3 in DNA: TGTGCCAGCAGTGTGACTAGCGGGAGTACAGATACGCAGTATTTT. Translating it yields CASSVTSGSTDTQYF.

The CDR3 sequence: CASSEAGSRGETQYF. The CDR3 DNA sequence: TGTGCCAGCAGTGAAGCGGGCAGTCGGGGCGAGACCCAGTACTTC. The chain has TRBV2 and TRBJ2-5; D may match TRBD1 or TRBD2 (5 bases each). Trimming shortened V by 0 bases and J by 5 bases, and 13 bases separated the two germline ends. CDR1 is SNHLY, CDR2 FYNNEI, per germline. The CDR3 runs 15 residues.

For the CDR3, the DNA is TGTGCCAGCAGCGTAGCTATTAGGGGTACGAACACCGGGGAGCTGTTTTTT. Translating gives CASSVAIRGTNTGELFF. The V and J genes are TRBV9 and TRBJ2-2, with D possibly matching TRBD1 (5 bases). Trimming cost V 0 bases and J 0 bases, with 12 bases left between them. CDR1 SGDLS and CDR2 YYNGEE come from the germline V gene. The CDR3 has 17 residues.

This chain connects TRBV5-5 to TRBJ2-7; D unclear. CDR1 is SGHKS and CDR2 is YYEKEE in the germline V gene (reference sequence). CDR3 length: 16 residues. The germline V and J ends were trimmed by 1 base and 1 base, with 15 bases remaining between them. In nucleotides, the CDR3 is TGTGCCAGCAGCTTGTTTGTACGTCCGGGTTCCTACGAGCAGTACTTC. Protein product: CASSLFVRPGSYEQYF. Based on the CDR3 plus reference TRBV5-5 and TRBJ2-7, the full variable domain is DAGVTQSPTHLIKTRGQQVTLRCSPISGHKSVSWYQQVLGQGPQFIFQYYEKEERGRGNFPDRFSARQFPNYSSELNVNALLLGDSALYLCASSLFVRPGSYEQYFGPGTRLTVT.

The rearrangement uses TRBV7-9 and TRBJ1-3, with D perhaps matching TRBD1 (5 bases). CDR3 length: 17 residues. Germline V CDR1 and CDR2: SEHNR, FQNEAQ (reference sequence). The ends were cut back, 2 bases at V and 0 bases at J, with 14 bases in the middle. CDR3 loop: CASSLLKDIYSGNTIYF. The CDR3 coding sequence is TGTGCCAGCAGCTTATTGAAGGACATTTACTCTGGAAACACCATATATTTT.

The genes are TRBV28 and TRBJ2-7; D unclear. CDR3 size: 17 residues. The germline V and J ends were trimmed by 5 bases and 3 bases, with 23 bases remaining between them. Germline V gene data show CDR1 as MDHEN and CDR2 as SYDVKM. The CDR3 nucleotides read TGTGCCAGCAGTATGGGGTTCGGTTTATCGCGAGTCTACGAGCAGTACTTC. It translates to CASSMGFGLSRVYEQYF. The full variable domain, its missing parts supplied by reference TRBV28 and TRBJ2-7, is DVKVTQSSRYLVKRTGEKVFLECVQDMDHENMFWYRQDPGLGLRLIYFSYDVKMKEKGDIPEGYSVSREKKERFSLILESASTNQTSMYLCASSMGFGLSRVYEQYFGPGTRLTVT.

V gene TRBV4-1 combines with J gene TRBJ2-5; TRBD2 matches at 8 bases. Germline loops: CDR1 MGHRA, CDR2 YSYEKL. Trimming at V came to 4 bases and at J to 2 bases, leaving 15 bases not matched to a gene. This CDR3 is built from 18 residues. DNA of the CDR3: TGCGCCAGCAGCCTCCGTCCCGGGACTAGTTCGCCTCAAGAGACCCAGTACTTC. Translated, it gives CASSLRPGTSSPQETQYF.

The rearrangement links TRBV7-2 to TRBJ2-3; 13 bases align to TRBD2. V lost 1 base, J lost 3 bases, and 7 bases stayed unmatched. The CDR3 runs to 18 residues. CDR1 is SGHTA and CDR2 is FQGNSA in the germline V gene. This chain's CDR3 is CASSLEGLAGWGTDTQYF. The CDR3 nucleotides read TGTGCCAGCAGCTTAGAGGGACTAGCGGGATGGGGTACAGATACGCAGTATTTT.

The chain combines TRBV27 with TRBJ2-7, with 11 bases aligning to TRBD2. The ends lost 5 bases at V and 4 bases at J; junction bases unmatched: 10. Looked up from germline, CDR1 is MNHEY and CDR2 is SMNVEV (reference sequence). The CDR3 spans 16 residues. For the CDR3, the DNA is TGTGCCAGCAGTCCCCCGGGACTAGCGGAAGATTACGAGCAGTACTTC. Translated, it gives CASSPPGLAEDYEQYF.

The rearrangement joins TRBV29-1 to TRBJ2-5; tentative D call: TRBD2 (7 bases). The germline gives CDR1 SQVTM, CDR2 ANQGSEA. The CDR3 totals 13 residues. The V and J ends lost 6 bases and 4 bases respectively, with 15 bases between them. This chain's CDR3 is CSVLKGEGETQYF. Written as DNA, the CDR3 is TGCAGCGTCCTCAAGGGGGAGGGAGAGACCCAGTACTTC.

The rearrangement joins TRBV13 to TRBJ2-7; the match to TRBD2 covers 12 bases. The ends lost 5 bases at V and 6 bases at J; junction bases unmatched: 5. The germline CDR1 and CDR2 sequences are PRHDT and FYEKMQ (reference sequence). The CDR3 totals 14 residues. For the CDR3, the DNA is TGTGCCAGCAGCCCGACTAGCGGGAGCTCCGAGCAGTACTTC. Translation gives CASSPTSGSSEQYF.

The J gene is TRBJ1-5, the V gene TRBV28, with D uncertain. The CDR3 runs to 15 residues. Germline V gene lookup returns CDR1 MDHEN and CDR2 SYDVKM. V gave up 6 bases and J gave up 0 bases, with 12 bases separating them. The CDR3 DNA is TGTGCCAGCAGCCCCGTCGGAAATAGCAATCAGCCCCAGCATTTT. It specifies CASSPVGNSNQPQHF.

This chain links TRBV13 with TRBJ1-2; TRBD1 is a possible D gene (5 bases). Trimming took 3 bases from V and 3 from J, leaving 8 bases between them. This CDR3 region has 13 residues. The germline CDR1 and CDR2 sequences are PRHDT and FYEKMQ (reference sequence). The CDR3 DNA reads as TGTGCCAGCAGCTTTACCAGGGACTATGGCTACACCTTC. Its translation: CASSFTRDYGYTF.

The chain combines TRBV28 with TRBJ2-7; D gene unclear. Trimming removed 6 bases from V and 1 base from J, with 4 bases in between. This CDR3 has 11 amino acids. Germline assignment: CDR1 MDHEN and CDR2 SYDVKM. The CDR3 sequence: CASSKSYEQYF. CDR3 coding DNA: TGTGCCAGCAGCAAATCCTACGAGCAGTACTTC.

The chain links TRBV5-1 to TRBJ2-7, with D unclear. The CDR3 is 16 residues long. V was cut by 4 bases and J by 6 bases, with 23 bases left in between. The V gene's germline CDR1 is SGHRS and CDR2 YFSETQ. CDR3 loop: CASSGYQTAPGVEQYF. CDR3 DNA: TGCGCCAGCAGCGGGTATCAGACTGCCCCCGGCGTCGAGCAGTACTTC.

The count of this clone is one. The chain recombines TRBV19 with TRBJ2-7, with 9 bases aligning to TRBD1. V was clipped by 4 bases and J by 3 bases; unmatched bases: 1. The CDR3 runs to 13 residues. Per germline, CDR1 LNHDA and CDR2 SQIVND (reference sequence). CDR3 sequence reads: CASSTTGGYEQYF. Here the CDR3 DNA reads TGTGCCAGTAGTACGACAGGGGGCTACGAGCAGTACTTC.

CDR3 residues: CASSLGAEYQETQYF. The DNA for the CDR3 is TGTGCCAGCAGTTTAGGGGCAGAATACCAAGAGACCCAGTACTTC. The chain recombines TRBV27 with TRBJ2-5; a possible D gene is TRBD1 (5 bases). Germline V gives CDR1 MNHEY, CDR2 SMNVEV (reference sequence). Deletions cut 2 bases from V and 0 bases from J, with 10 bases between. The CDR3 consists of 15 residues.

The J gene is TRBJ1-3, the V gene TRBV13; D is uncertain. The CDR3 extends over 17 amino acids. With 1 base removed from V and 0 bases from J, the gap between germline ends came to 13 bases. CDR1 is PRHDT, CDR2 FYEKMQ, per germline (reference sequence). The CDR3 sequence is CASSLVLGSDSGNTIYF. In nucleotides, the CDR3 is TGTGCCAGCAGCTTAGTATTGGGGTCAGACTCTGGAAACACCATATATTTT.

The chain is built from TRBV15 and TRBJ2-2; weak D call: TRBD2 (7 bases). The CDR3 length is 15 residues. Germline V gene lookup returns CDR1 LNHNV and CDR2 YYDKDF (reference sequence). V lost 3 bases, J lost 7 bases, and 15 bases lay in between. CDR3 residues: CATSRAGEGSGELFF. The CDR3 coding sequence is TGTGCCACCAGCAGGGCAGGGGAGGGCAGCGGGGAGCTGTTTTTT. The entire variable domain, with the rest obtained from reference TRBV15 and TRBJ2-2, is as follows: DAMVIQNPRYQVTQFGKPVTLSCSQTLNHNVMYWYQQKSSQAPKLLFHYYDKDFNNEADTPDNFQSRRPNTSFCFLDIRSPGLGDTAMYLCATSRAGEGSGELFFGEGSRLTVL.